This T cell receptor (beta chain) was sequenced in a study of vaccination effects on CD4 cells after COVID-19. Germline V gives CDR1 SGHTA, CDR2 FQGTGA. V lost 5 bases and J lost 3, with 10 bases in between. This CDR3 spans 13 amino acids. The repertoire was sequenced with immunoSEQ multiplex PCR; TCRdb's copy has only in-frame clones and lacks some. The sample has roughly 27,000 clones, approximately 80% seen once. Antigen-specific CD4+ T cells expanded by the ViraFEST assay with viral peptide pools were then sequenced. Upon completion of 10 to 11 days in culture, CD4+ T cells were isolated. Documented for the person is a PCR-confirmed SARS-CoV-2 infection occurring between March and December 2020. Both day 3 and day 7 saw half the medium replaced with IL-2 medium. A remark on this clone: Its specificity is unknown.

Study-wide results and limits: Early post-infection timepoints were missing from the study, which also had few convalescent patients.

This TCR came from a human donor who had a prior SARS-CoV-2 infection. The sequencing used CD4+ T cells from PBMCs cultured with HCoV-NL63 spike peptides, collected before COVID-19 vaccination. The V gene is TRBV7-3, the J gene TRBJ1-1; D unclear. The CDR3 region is CASSERRHTEAFF. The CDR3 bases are TGTGCCAGCAGCGAGAGACGGCACACTGAAGCTTTCTTT.